This T cell receptor (beta chain) was sequenced for a study of blood T cell repertoires in COVID-19. The wider study: Acute and convalescent COVID-19 samples came from the United States, Italy and Spain.

Data came from immunoSEQ multiplex PCR; TCRdb stores just in-frame clones and leaves some out. Here the sample spans hundreds of thousands of clones, 82% being singletons. The TCR sequence derives from a woman aged 80 or over with acute or convalescent COVID-19. Sample: peripheral blood.

The CDR3, as DNA: TGTGCCAGCAGCTTAGCGAGGATAAAGTTCTTC. It yields the protein CASSLARIKFF. The chain has TRBV7-2 and TRBJ2-1, with no clear D. CDR3 length: 11 amino acids. V was pared by 0 bases and J by 14 bases, with 8 bases between. From germline, CDR1 is SGHTA and CDR2 FQGNSA.